The 14 T cell receptor beta chains below all came from one sample that was sequenced in a study of shared clonotypes between healthy human individuals. TCRdb's table, derived via immunoSEQ multiplex PCR, lists solely in-frame clones and lacks some. The sample yields 2 million to 2.5 million clones, more than 90% seen once. Sequencing was carried out using naive CD4+ T cells sorted from blood. Noted subset: CD45RA+ positively selected. The receptors here all came from a man between 18 and 29 years old in good health.

This clone was seen more than once but under ten times. The rearrangement uses TRBV6-1 and TRBJ1-2; 10 bases fit TRBD1. Germline lookup yields CDR1 MNHNS and CDR2 SASEGT. J lost 7 bases, V lost 6 bases, and 5 bases had no gene match. This CDR3 comprises 13 residues. The CDR3, as DNA: TGTGCCAGCAGAGACAGGGGGCTAAGTGGCTACACCTTC. Its translation is CASRDRGLSGYTF.

V gene TRBV13 combines with J gene TRBJ2-2, with D unclear. The CDR3 extends over 16 amino acids. Trimming removed 7 bases at V and 3 bases at J, with 18 bases between. The germline gives CDR1 PRHDT, CDR2 FYEKMQ (reference sequence). As DNA, the CDR3 is TGTGCCAGCACCCCAATTAGTAACAGCCACACCGGGGAGCTGTTTTTT. Amino acid sequence: CASTPISNSHTGELFF.

This chain links TRBV25-1 with TRBJ2-7; possibly TRBD1 or TRBD2 for D (6 bases each). V was trimmed by 6 bases and J by 6 bases, leaving 21 bases between them. Looked up from germline, CDR1 is MGHDK and CDR2 is SYGVNS. This CDR3 comprises 15 residues. CDR3 protein: CASRASGAAGVEQYF. The CDR3 nucleotides are TGTGCCAGCAGGGCCTCAGGGGCAGCGGGTGTCGAGCAGTACTTC.

The genes are TRBV6-5 and TRBJ1-1; no definite D call. Germline lookup yields CDR1 MNHEY and CDR2 SVGAGI. Trimming removed 6 bases from V and 4 bases from J, with 15 bases in between. The CDR3 loop spans 14 amino acids. The CDR3 bases are TGTGCCAGCAGGCGAGGGAGCCTGGTCACTGAAGCTTTCTTT. Protein: CASRRGSLVTEAFF.

The genes are TRBV5-1 and TRBJ1-1, with 9 bases identical to TRBD1. The germline gives CDR1 SGHRS, CDR2 YFSETQ. Trimming at V came to 4 bases and at J to 4 bases, leaving 11 bases not matched to a gene. The CDR3 has 16 amino acids. In DNA, the CDR3 is TGCGCCAGCAGCGTCGGTGGACAGGGGTTCGGCACTGAAGCTTTCTTT. It translates to CASSVGGQGFGTEAFF.

The chain carries TRBV30 and TRBJ1-3; possible D gene TRBD1, 5 bases. Germline CDR1 GTSNPN, CDR2 SVGIG (reference sequence). This CDR3 contains 19 residues. V was trimmed by 0 bases and J by 0 bases, leaving 21 bases between them. CDR3 amino acids: CAWSVGRVPRSDSGNTIYF. The CDR3 nucleotides read TGTGCCTGGAGTGTAGGCAGGGTCCCGCGTTCTGACTCTGGAAACACCATATATTTT.

This clone was picked up one time. This sequence joins TRBV19 and TRBJ2-4, with D possibly matching TRBD1 (6 bases). In germline, CDR1 is LNHDA, CDR2 SQIVND (reference sequence). The CDR3 is 15 residues long. V gave up 9 bases and J gave up 3 bases, with 18 bases separating them. CDR3 DNA: TGTGCCAGCACTAATTCAGGGGCGGACAAAAACATTCAGTACTTC. The encoded protein is CASTNSGADKNIQYF.

The chain combines TRBV5-1 with TRBJ2-2; unclear D gene. CDR1 SGHRS and CDR2 YFSETQ come from the germline V gene. The CDR3 has 15 amino acids. V shed 4 bases and J shed 6 bases, with 16 bases lying between them. CDR3 sequence reads: CASSRGPRGAGELFF. CDR3 nucleotide sequence: TGCGCCAGCAGCCGCGGACCCCGTGGCGCCGGGGAGCTGTTTTTT.

This clone was found once. V and J are TRBV15 and TRBJ1-2; 10 nucleotides agree with TRBD1. CDR3 size: 13 residues. The junction had 6 bases not matched to a gene; V was cut back by 8 bases and J by 6 bases. Germline V gene data show CDR1 as LNHNV and CDR2 as YYDKDF (reference sequence). CDR3 nucleotide sequence: TGTGCCACCCCAATCGACAGGGGGCATGGCTACACCTTC. Translating gives CATPIDRGHGYTF.

The chain couples TRBV5-1 to TRBJ2-1, with 8 bases lining up with TRBD2. This CDR3 has 16 residues. V was pared by 6 bases and J by 6 bases, with 14 bases of the junction left unmatched. Germline V gene lookup returns CDR1 SGHRS and CDR2 YFSETQ. Written as DNA, the CDR3 is TGCGCCAGCAACCCTACCGCGGGGGGCTTCGTCAATGAGCAGTTCTTC. Translating it yields CASNPTAGGFVNEQFF.

The chain couples TRBV7-6 to TRBJ1-1; D perhaps matches TRBD1 (5 bases). V gave up 1 base and J gave up 1 base, with 13 bases separating them. Germline CDR1 reads SGHVS; CDR2 reads FNYEAQ. CDR3 length: 16 residues. The CDR3 sequence is CASSLGGAIANTEAFF. DNA for the CDR3: TGTGCCAGCAGCTTAGGCGGGGCTATTGCGAACACTGAAGCTTTCTTT.

The rearrangement joins TRBV4-1 to TRBJ2-1; tentative D call: TRBD1 (6 bases). Germline CDR1 is MGHRA and CDR2 is YSYEKL. The V end lost 0 bases, the J end lost 4 bases, and 13 bases lay between the germline ends. The CDR3 spans 16 residues. The CDR3 region is CASSQDFGQLYNEQFF. CDR3 DNA: TGCGCCAGCAGCCAAGATTTTGGACAGCTATACAATGAGCAGTTCTTC.

This clone was counted between two and nine times. J is TRBJ1-1 and V is TRBV29-1, with D unclear. From germline, CDR1 is SQVTM and CDR2 ANQGSEA. This CDR3 spans 10 amino acids. V was pared by 1 base and J by 7 bases, with 4 bases between. CDR3 in amino acids: CSVEVSEAFF. In DNA form, the CDR3 reads TGCAGCGTTGAAGTGAGTGAAGCTTTCTTT.

The V gene is TRBV29-1, the J gene TRBJ1-1; 9 bases are shared with TRBD1. Germline CDR1 is SQVTM and CDR2 is ANQGSEA. The CDR3 extends over 12 amino acids. After removal of 5 bases from V and 4 bases from J, the junction contained 2 bases not matched to a gene. The CDR3 protein is CSVTGGGTEAFF. The CDR3 DNA is TGCAGCGTTACAGGGGGCGGCACTGAAGCTTTCTTT.